This T cell receptor (beta chain) derives from a study of Ad26.COV2.S vaccination and SARS-CoV-2 variants. Study-level findings and limits: Substantial response breadth was reportedly seen for spike-specific CD8+ and CD4+ T cells after vaccination.

Described treatment: 15 to 20 received Ad26.COV2.S at low or high dose, single or two shots; roughly five received placebo; per-sample allocation not given. Sampling happened 63 days after the first vaccine or placebo injection. The study used a vaccine consisting of an Ad26 vector that expressed Wuhan-strain SARS-CoV-2 spike. Assay: immunoSEQ multiplex PCR; the TCRdb copy retains only in-frame clones and omits some. Of roughly 240,000 clones listed, 88% are singletons. From germline, CDR1 is KGHSH and CDR2 LQKENI. This CDR3 comprises 16 residues. V shed 3 bases, J shed 2 bases, and the junction held 4 bases outside the gene matches. For this clone: No antigen is known for it.

Sequencing used peripheral blood, obtained in a trial of Ad26.COV2.S vaccine versus placebo. The chain combines TRBV18 with TRBJ2-3, with 11 bases matching TRBD2. This TCR was sampled from a person between 18 and 60 years old who received the Ad26.COV2.S COVID-19 vaccine or a placebo. The CDR3 spells CASSPIAGGHTDTQYF. In nucleotides, the CDR3 is TGTGCCAGCTCACCTATAGCGGGAGGGCACACAGATACGCAGTATTTT.